This T cell receptor beta chain was retrieved from a study of blood T cell repertoires in COVID-19. Sequencing used immunoSEQ multiplex PCR; TCRdb keeps in-frame clones, though not all of them. The table has a few hundred thousand clones, 75% to 90% seen once. V was shortened by 3 bases and J by 5 bases, with 12 bases between the two germline ends. The germline V gene has CDR1 SGHNT and CDR2 YYREEE (reference sequence). The CDR3 is 14 amino acids. The rearrangement links TRBV5-4 to TRBJ2-1; D may be TRBD2 (6 bases). Material: PBMCs or T cells enriched from blood (not recorded which). This TCR was sampled from a man aged 30-40 years who had recovered from COVID-19. CDR3 in DNA: TGTGCCAGCAGCTCAACGGGACTCCACAATGAGCAGTTCTTC. Translating it yields CASSSTGLHNEQFF.